The source of this TCR beta chain is a study of blood T cell repertoires in COVID-19 (dated by TCRdb to 2018 to 2021). Some background on the complete study: The collaborator samples originated in the United States, Italy and Spain and spanned the acute and convalescent phases of COVID-19. The prospective study material was composed of cDNA or gDNA derived from T cells, B-cell-depleted T cells, or PBMCs. Deeply sampled blood TCRbeta repertoires from subjects exposed to, actively infected with, or recovered from COVID-19 were included in the dataset. The repertoires were released in a freely available public database intended as a resource for research on the immune response to SARS-CoV-2. Samples were obtained from the ongoing ImmuneRACE study (first 160 participants) and from 1,254 subjects provided by 6 global collaborators. Nearly every sample came with metadata listing a de-identified subject ID, COVID-19 status, age in years and sex. HLA class I and class II types, where available, came from metadata supplied by the sample provider rather than from assay-based typing. The paper as a whole reports these results and caveats: The amount of clinical and demographic metadata varied by source and participant and was provided uncurated.

A word on this clone: The target of this receptor is not known. No base quality information exists; no much larger clone differs at one position.

V is clipped by 8 bases and J by 3 bases, and the sequence between their germline boundaries is 14 bases long. For CDR1 and CDR2, the germline V gene (reference sequence) lists MNHEY and SMNVEV. The CDR3 spans 13 residues, from the cysteine through the phenylalanine. Solely the CDR3 DNA is kept, with 39 bases framed from the first base. In the prospective study, participants were roughly 18 to 95 years old, resided in approximately 22 geographic areas of the United States, and were enrolled through a virtual design. Cohort assignment in the prospective study relied on participant-reported clinical history from a screening survey and a study questionnaire. ImmuneRACE Cohort 3 recovered participants were defined by two consecutive negative NP/OP PCR tests, healthcare professional clearance, or symptom resolution. In the prospective study, mobile phlebotomists collected whole blood, serum and a nasopharyngeal or oropharyngeal swab from each participant. Additional blood draws and questionnaires over an approximately 2-month period could optionally be provided by prospective study participants. Blood samples from the prospective study were shipped frozen or at room temperature prior to DNA extraction.

TCRbeta CDR3 regions were amplified from genomic DNA by means of the immunoSEQ Assay, a bias-controlled multiplex PCR. In the paper's pipeline: Within the assay, amplification of reference gene primers was used to estimate how many nucleated cells each sample contained. To quantify the absolute abundance of each unique TCRbeta CDR3 rearrangement, sequence reads were collapsed and filtered. Productive Simpson clonality was computed per sample as the square root of Simpson's diversity index over productive rearrangements. TCRdb's version of the immuneACCESS table is confined to in-frame rearrangements and falls short of the full clone set. An unresolved V gene accounts for under half of the shortfall where checked; the remainder is of unknown origin. The V and J calls and the clone size are those of that table, but D and trimming were determined from the DNA. The sample table records roughly 130,000 clones; 65% to 85% of these occur just once. Clones ranked in the top ten supply roughly 4% of the sample.

The clonotype was recovered from a woman in her 30s who had recovered from COVID-19. The rearranged chain carries TRBV27 and TRBJ2-7, with a tentative D gene TRBD1 over 5 matching bases. Sequencing was performed on PBMCs or T cells enriched from blood (not recorded which). The nucleotide sequence is TGTGCCAGCGGGTGGGGCCTAAGCTACGAGCAGTACTTC. The resulting protein is CASGWGLSYEQYF.